This entry concerns a single T cell receptor beta chain. This specimen belongs to a study of blood T cell repertoires in COVID-19. Study details: Acute and convalescent COVID-19 specimens originated in the United States, Italy and Spain. Sources were T cells, B-cell-depleted T cells, or PBMCs; the material itself was cDNA or gDNA.

Per the study methods: Amplification from reference gene primers served as the basis for estimated nucleated cell counts. Some clones are missing from TCRdb's copy, which holds only in-frame ones; the method was immunoSEQ multiplex PCR. That table gives V, J and clone size, and the DNA gave D and trimming. The top ten clones hold over 10% of a sample with approximately 260,000 clones, about 81% of them seen once. This CDR3 spans 19 amino acids. Germline V gene data show CDR1 as LGHDT and CDR2 as YNNKEL (reference sequence). Trimming removed 1 base at V and 1 base at J, with 17 bases between. The TCR was taken from a woman aged 55-75 years with active or convalescent COVID-19. The V and J genes are TRBV3-1 (or the pseudogene TRBV3-2) and TRBJ2-6, with D possibly being TRBD1 (7 bases). Sequencing input: peripheral blood. This chain's CDR3 is CASSQVLGQRASGANVLTF. In nucleotides, the CDR3 is TGTGCCAGCAGCCAAGTCCTGGGACAGCGGGCGTCTGGGGCCAACGTCCTGACTTTC.